This TCR beta chain emerged from a study of blood T cell repertoires in COVID-19. The CDR3 sequence is 15 residues long. CDR1 and CDR2 from the germline V gene are MGHDK and SYGVNS. V shed 1 base and J shed 8 bases, with 17 bases lying between them. TCRdb keeps only in-frame clones here, not all; method: immunoSEQ multiplex PCR. There are around 170,000 clones in the sample; around four fifths occur only once, and about 7% lies in the top ten. J is TRBJ1-2 and V is TRBV25-1, with a weak D call TRBD1 (5 bases). The specimen sequenced was peripheral blood. The source is an older man with active or convalescent COVID-19. The CDR3 DNA sequence: TGTGCCAGCAGTGAATTCGGGGCGGAGGGTCCCGGCTACACCTTC. Translated, it gives CASSEFGAEGPGYTF.